The 21 T cell receptor beta chains below were found in one sample sequenced in a study of T cells expressing NK-cell markers (dated by TCRdb to the early 2020s). The method was 5' RACE. Sequenced on an Illumina HiSeq 2000. One entry per CDR3 protein sequence results from the TCRdb reprocessing of the reads, with DNA left out. This sample's table contains 300,000 to 450,000 distinct CDR3 sequences. The ten largest make up around 5.3% of the sample. Material for sequencing was blood T cells: a sorted CD56 or NKG2C T cell subset, CD4+ or CD8+ T cells, or bulk PBMC T cells (not recorded which). Receptors were obtained from a man between 18 and 69 years old in good health.

This chain connects TRBV19 to TRBJ2-7; the TCRdb call, TRBD1, lacks DNA for checking. The CDR3 sequence is 15 residues long. From germline, CDR1 is LNHDA and CDR2 SQIVND (reference sequence). This CDR3 is CASNNQGQGGYEQYF. The whole variable domain, filled in from reference TRBV19 and TRBJ2-7, reads DGGITQSPKYLFRKEGQNVTLSCEQNLNHDAMYWYRQDPGQGLRLIYYSQIVNDFQKGDIAEGYSVSREKKESFPLTVTSAQKNPTAFYLCASNNQGQGGYEQYFGPGTRLTVT.

The chain couples TRBV4-1 to TRBJ2-1; without DNA, the TCRdb call of TRBD1 cannot be checked. Germline V gene lookup returns CDR1 MGHRA and CDR2 YSYEKL. The CDR3 runs to 14 residues. The CDR3 spells CASSPGDRNNEQFF.

The rearrangement joins TRBV2 to TRBJ1-5. There are 14 residues in the CDR3. Germline V CDR1 and CDR2: SNHLY, FYNNEI. This chain's CDR3 is CASSDSRANQPQHF. Variable domain in full (rest from reference TRBV2 and TRBJ1-5): EPEVTQTPSHQVTQMGQEVILRCVPISNHLYFYWYRQILGQKVEFLVSFYNNEISEKSEIFDDQFSVERPDGSNFTLKIRSTKLEDSAMYFCASSDSRANQPQHFGDGTRLSIL.

This chain connects TRBV4-1 to TRBJ2-1; TCRdb designates TRBD1, a call that cannot be tested without DNA. Germline values: CDR1 MGHRA, CDR2 YSYEKL. CDR3 length equals 17 residues. The chain's CDR3 is CASSQGSGGGLYNEQFF.

This sequence joins TRBV18 and TRBJ2-2. Germline values: CDR1 KGHSH, CDR2 LQKENI. This CDR3 contains 16 residues. CDR3 in amino acids: CASSPVGRANTGELFF.

The V gene is TRBV24-1, the J gene TRBJ2-5; without DNA, the TCRdb call of TRBD1 cannot be checked. Germline lookup yields CDR1 KGHDR and CDR2 SFDVKD. This CDR3 region has 13 residues. The CDR3 spells CATSEDSQETQYF.

The chain employs TRBV21-1 and TRBJ2-1; TCRdb outputs TRBD1, but without DNA this stays unchecked. TRBV21-1 is a listed pseudogene. The CDR3 extends over 19 amino acids. CDR3 sequence reads: CASSTRQALLLSSYNEQFF.

The chain uses TRBV20-1 and TRBJ2-7; TCRdb outputs TRBD2, but without DNA this stays unchecked. The CDR3 is 12 amino acids. Germline-derived CDR1 and CDR2 are DFQATT and SNEGSKA (reference sequence). Here the CDR3 reads CSALLAGDEQYF.

V gene TRBV7-8 combines with J gene TRBJ2-3; TCRdb's D call of TRBD1 is untestable without DNA. This CDR3 is 16 amino acids long. CDR1 and CDR2 (germline): SGHVS, FQNEAQ. The CDR3 is CASSTRGGDRTDTQYF.

The rearrangement joins TRBV5-5 to TRBJ2-1; TCRdb picks TRBD1, but there is no DNA to check that call. The CDR3 length is 13 residues. Germline assignment: CDR1 SGHKS and CDR2 YYEKEE (reference sequence). The CDR3 loop reads CASSPSGGGEQFF.

The CDR3 loop is CASSSSGQDVTKYF. The chain is built from TRBV5-1 and TRBJ2-5; TCRdb picks TRBD1, but there is no DNA to check that call. The CDR3 runs to 14 residues. Germline CDR1 is SGHRS and CDR2 is YFSETQ.

The chain combines TRBV7-2 with TRBJ1-3; TCRdb's D call of TRBD1 is untestable without DNA. Looked up from germline, CDR1 is SGHTA and CDR2 is FQGNSA. CDR3 size: 15 residues. The CDR3 here is CASSYQGNSGNTIYF.

The V gene is TRBV6-1, the J gene TRBJ2-3; TCRdb returns TRBD1, unconfirmable since there is no DNA. The germline V gene encodes CDR1 MNHNS and CDR2 SASEGT. This CDR3 spans 13 amino acids. CDR3 loop: CATSGATTDTQYF.

This sequence joins TRBV6-1 and TRBJ1-2. This CDR3 is 12 amino acids long. Germline values: CDR1 MNHNS, CDR2 SASEGT. CDR3 region: CASSELLSGYTF.

V gene TRBV6-5 combines with J gene TRBJ1-2. CDR3 length: 15 amino acids. Germline assignment: CDR1 MNHEY and CDR2 SVGAGI. The CDR3: CASSLGTTTNYGYTF.

The V gene is TRBV11-3, the J gene TRBJ2-1; TCRdb's D gene call, TRBD1, goes unchecked for lack of DNA. CDR3 length: 12 amino acids. The germline V gene encodes CDR1 SGHNT and CDR2 YENEEA. This CDR3 reads CASSLGGSEQFF. Full variable domain (missing parts from reference TRBV11-3 and TRBJ2-1): EAGVVQSPRYKIIEKKQPVAFWCNPISGHNTLYWYLQNLGQGPELLIRYENEEAVDDSQLPKDRFSAERLKGVDSTLKIQPAELGDSAVYLCASSLGGSEQFFGPGTRLTVL.

The chain joins TRBV27 to TRBJ2-1; the TCRdb D gene call, TRBD2, has no DNA to confirm it. The germline V gene encodes CDR1 MNHEY and CDR2 SMNVEV (reference sequence). The CDR3 has 15 residues. CDR3 protein: CASSYLAGAFSEQFF.

The CDR3 loop reads CASSRGAGEKLFF. The chain employs TRBV7-2 and TRBJ1-4; TCRdb gives TRBD1 as the D gene, but with no DNA this cannot be confirmed. CDR1 and CDR2 from the germline V gene are SGHTA and FQGNSA. The CDR3 extends over 13 amino acids.

V and J are TRBV29-1 and TRBJ2-7; TCRdb designates TRBD2, a call that cannot be tested without DNA. CDR3 length equals 15 residues. Per germline, CDR1 SQVTM and CDR2 ANQGSEA. The CDR3 here is CSVRGGSLGSYEQYF.

The chain couples TRBV5-1 to TRBJ2-3; TCRdb designates TRBD2, a call that cannot be tested without DNA. Germline values: CDR1 SGHRS, CDR2 YFSETQ. The CDR3 sequence is 17 residues long. CDR3: CASSLGTLASPTDTQYF. The whole variable domain, filled in from reference TRBV5-1 and TRBJ2-3, reads KAGVTQTPRYLIKTRGQQVTLSCSPISGHRSVSWYQQTPGQGLQFLFEYFSETQRNKGNFPGRFSGRQFSNSRSEMNVSTLELGDSALYLCASSLGTLASPTDTQYFGPGTRLTVL.

The genes are TRBV21-1 and TRBJ2-3. TRBV21-1 is recorded as a pseudogene. CDR3 length: 14 residues. The CDR3 region is CAITIAVSTDTQYF.